Described below is a single TCR beta chain sequence and its context. Its antigen remains unidentified. The data were produced by immunoSEQ multiplex PCR, yet TCRdb's version contains in-frame clones alone and is incomplete. The sample shows 70,000 to 95,000 clones, about 89% of them seen only once. This record comes from a study of T cell responses to AZD1222 COVID-19 vaccine. Findings and caveats of the study: Donors in the cohort were predominantly white British and more often female, and clonal diversity was possibly underestimated.

This clonotype originated in an adult who received the AZD1222 COVID-19 vaccine. The sample consisted of peripheral blood, taken 28 days after the second AZD1222 dose.

The CDR3 is CASSLWSYEQYF. The CDR3 bases are TGTGCCAGCAGCTTGTGGTCCTACGAGCAGTACTTC. The chain combines TRBV5-6 with TRBJ2-7; the D is unclear. This CDR3 is built from 12 residues. Trimming removed 1 base from V and 1 base from J, with 3 bases in between. Germline V gene sequence: CDR1 SGHDT, CDR2 YYEEEE.